This TCR beta chain was profiled in a study of memory CD4+ T cells and cytomegalovirus serostatus. A remark on this clone: The antigen is not known.

Whole-study findings and limits: Suggested: most of the CMV-linked TCR signature lies in CD4+ memory cells. About 40% of the roughly 160 known CMV-associated TCRbeta sequences appeared in CD4+ memory.

The ends were cut back, 7 bases at V and 1 base at J, with 13 bases in the middle. The V gene's germline CDR1 is SNHLY and CDR2 FYNNEI. The CDR3 contains 14 residues. Single viable CD3+CD4+CD8-CD45RO+ cells were sorted as the memory CD4+ T cells. Serum IgG to CMV pp150, pp28, p38 and p52 defined serostatus. Positive selection with CD4 microbeads enriched total CD4+ T cells. Assay: immunoSEQ multiplex PCR; the TCRdb copy retains only in-frame clones and omits some. The table lists 50,000 to 55,000 clones, around 78% of them singletons. The TCR originated in an adult in good health and CMV-seronegative. Sequencing was done on a sample of memory CD4+ T cells from blood. The chain joins TRBV2 to TRBJ2-5; tentatively, D is TRBD2 (7 bases). The CDR3 sequence: CASKVGGLQETQYF. The CDR3 nucleotides read TGTGCCAGCAAGGTGGGGGGGCTCCAAGAGACCCAGTACTTC.